This T cell receptor beta chain was recorded in a study of blood T cell repertoires in COVID-19. About the study: Samples taken during acute and convalescent COVID-19 were collected in the United States, Italy and Spain.

Trimming cost V 5 bases and J 3 bases, with 8 bases left between them. CDR3 length equals 13 residues. Per the germline V gene, CDR1 is SGHTA and CDR2 is FQGTGA. Clones were sequenced by immunoSEQ multiplex PCR, and TCRdb holds only the in-frame ones, with some missing. The repertoire includes approximately 380,000 clones, 90% to 95% of them detected once, and about 0.83% sits in the top ten. The V call is TRBV7-3, the J call TRBJ2-1, with D maybe TRBD2 (5 bases). The sequence came from a woman in her thirties or forties who had been exposed to COVID-19. Sequencing input: PBMCs or T cells enriched from blood (not recorded which). The CDR3 loop is CASSSRDYNEQFF. The CDR3 region has the DNA TGTGCCAGCAGCAGTCGGGACTACAATGAGCAGTTCTTC.